Listed here are 21 T cell receptor beta chains from one sample, sequenced in a study of regulatory T cells in long-lasting Graves disease (dated by TCRdb to 2020 to 2023). To prepare the library, multiplex PCR was applied. Sequencing took place on an Illumina HiSeq 4000. CDR3 regions were amplified by Arm-PCR with iRepertoire HTBI primers to construct TCR beta libraries. Clones were called with MiXCR by TCRdb after fastp trimmed the public reads at Q25, and only in-frame beta chains were retained. When rows share a CDR3 protein, they turn into one entry using the most common DNA and genes. For this sample the table gives fewer than 350,000 distinct CDR3 sequences, of which over 15% were detected only once. The ten biggest clones cover 35% to 45% of the sample. The label giving this sample's time point can be read as: newly diagnosed GD, antithyroid drugs for less than 3 months. For both TCR sequencing and RNA sequencing, RNA was extracted from PBMCs in TRIzol.

The input for sequencing was peripheral blood mononuclear cells (PBMCs), taken at new diagnosis, from a patient treated with antithyroid drugs. Receptor source: a female donor with Graves disease.

The rearrangement uses TRBV19 and TRBJ1-2; unclear D gene. CDR1 is LNHDA, CDR2 SQIVND, per germline (reference sequence). Trimming left V 4 bases short and J 1 base short, with 7 bases between. There are 13 residues in the CDR3. The chain's CDR3 is CASSRNGNYGYTF. CDR3 coding DNA: TGTGCCAGTAGTAGAAACGGTAACTATGGCTACACCTTC.

In its sample, this clonotype was seen many times. The germline gene is not matched at one end of the junction; a read error may be the cause. The rearrangement uses TRBV5-1 and TRBJ2-7; 9 bases agree with TRBD1. CDR3 length: 14 residues. Germline V gene lookup returns CDR1 SGHRS and CDR2 YFSETQ. The DNA for the CDR3 is TGTGCCAGCAGCTTGAGGACAGGGGCCTACGAGCAGTACTTC. Its protein product is CASSLRTGAYEQYF.

This clonotype was seen at least ten times. The rearrangement uses TRBV15 and TRBJ2-3; D call uncertain. This CDR3 has 14 amino acids. V lost 0 bases, J lost 3 bases, and 7 bases lay in between. CDR1 and CDR2 from the germline V gene are LNHNV and YYDKDF (reference sequence). The CDR3 is CATSRDRTTDTQYF. CDR3 DNA sequence: TGTGCCACCAGCAGAGACCGGACGACAGATACGCAGTATTTT.

The CDR3 coding sequence is TGCAGTGCTGATGGGGCTCTAGCGGACTCCTACGAGCAGTACTTC. This sequence encodes CSADGALADSYEQYF. V and J are TRBV20-1 and TRBJ2-7; 7 bases agree with TRBD2. Per the germline V gene, CDR1 is DFQATT and CDR2 is SNEGSKA (reference sequence). Trimming removed 5 bases from V and 0 bases from J; junction bases left unmatched: 10. This CDR3 is built from 15 residues.

The chain employs TRBV11-2 and TRBJ1-1; 7 positions match TRBD1. Germline CDR1 reads SGHAT; CDR2 reads FQNNGV. The CDR3 is made up of 15 amino acids. V shed 4 bases and J 0 bases; nucleotides not matched to a gene: 5. This chain's CDR3 is CASSSHGTVNTEAFF. CDR3 nucleotides: TGTGCCAGCAGCTCCCACGGGACAGTGAACACTGAAGCTTTCTTT.

This clonotype was seen repeatedly, ten times or more. This chain connects TRBV3-1 to TRBJ2-7; D gene uncertain. This CDR3 is 11 amino acids long. Germline CDR1 LGHDT, CDR2 YNNKEL (reference sequence). The V end was cut by 3 bases, the J end by 3 bases, with 3 bases between. In DNA form, the CDR3 reads TGTGCCAGCAGCCAGTTCTACGAGCAGTACTTC. This encodes CASSQFYEQYF.

This clonotype was seen at least ten times. This chain uses TRBV30 with TRBJ2-1, with 7 bases identical to TRBD1. With 0 bases clipped from V and 9 bases from J, the junction kept 11 bases outside the gene matches. The length of the CDR3 is 15 residues. In germline, CDR1 is GTSNPN, CDR2 SVGIG (reference sequence). In nucleotides, the CDR3 is TGTGCCTGGAGTGTCGGAACAGGGGATTTAGGTGAGCAGTTCTTC. Its protein product is CAWSVGTGDLGEQFF.

The genes are TRBV20-1 and TRBJ2-1, with 14 bases lining up with TRBD2. Unmatched junction bases numbered 6, after V lost 4 bases and J lost 7 bases. Germline CDR1 and CDR2: DFQATT and SNEGSKA (reference sequence). The CDR3 runs 15 residues. CDR3 sequence reads: CSATRLAGGGNEQFF. The CDR3, as DNA: TGCAGTGCTACCCGACTAGCGGGAGGGGGGAATGAGCAGTTCTTC.

Regarding this clonotype: A much larger clone lies one base from this, so it may be a read error. The V and J genes are TRBV28 and TRBJ1-5; D is possibly TRBD1 (5 bases). Germline CDR1 reads MDHEN; CDR2 reads SYDVKM. V lost 8 bases to trimming and J lost 7 bases, with 15 bases between them. The CDR3 loop spans 13 amino acids. This CDR3 is CASRPWGWQPQHF. CDR3 sequence (DNA): TGTGCCAGCCGACCCTGGGGGTGGCAGCCCCAGCATTTT.

V usage is TRBV6-1 and J usage is TRBJ1-4; no reliable D call. Trimming took 4 bases from V and 3 from J, leaving 9 bases between them. The CDR3 is 14 residues long. The V gene's germline CDR1 is MNHNS and CDR2 SASEGT. The chain's CDR3 is CASSVVGANEKLFF. The CDR3, as DNA: TGTGCCAGCAGTGTGGTTGGGGCTAATGAAAAACTGTTTTTT.

Points on this clonotype: A far larger clone is off by one base, so a read error is likely. This chain links TRBV9 with TRBJ2-1; D might be TRBD2 (6 bases). CDR3 size: 14 residues. Trimming left V 0 bases short and J 10 bases short, with 14 bases between. Germline loops: CDR1 SGDLS, CDR2 YYNGEE. Here the CDR3 reads CASSVDGSLDEQFF. CDR3 sequence (DNA): TGTGCCAGCAGCGTAGACGGGAGCCTCGACGAGCAGTTCTTC.

The table lists this clonotype with many counts. The CDR3 DNA is TGTGCCTGGAGTGGGGGAGGGAGAGGCACTGAAGCTTTCTTT. Amino acids: CAWSGGGRGTEAFF. The chain joins TRBV30 to TRBJ1-1, with D uncertain. The CDR3 sequence is 14 residues long. V lost 1 base to trimming and J lost 4 bases, with 13 bases between them. CDR1 is GTSNPN and CDR2 is SVGIG in the germline V gene (reference sequence).

Many counts were recorded for this clonotype. V is TRBV12-3 or TRBV12-4 and J is TRBJ2-7; 7 bases fit TRBD1. Trimming removed 5 bases from V and 3 bases from J; junction bases left unmatched: 7. This CDR3 has 14 residues. CDR3 nucleotides: TGTGCCAGCAGTCCGAGGGGGCCCCACTACGAGCAGTACTTC. This encodes CASSPRGPHYEQYF.

The V and J genes are TRBV12-3 or TRBV12-4 and TRBJ2-7; 7 bases line up with TRBD2. The CDR3 runs to 15 residues. V gave up 4 bases and J gave up 7 bases; unmatched junction bases: 13. CDR3 region: CASSYSTGGRSEQYF. CDR3 bases: TGTGCCAGCAGTTACTCGACGGGAGGAAGGAGTGAGCAGTACTTC.

This clonotype was seen many times. Because the CDR3 is missing its conserved closing phenylalanine or tryptophan, this is likely a read error. V is TRBV10-3 and J is TRBJ2-3, with 9 bases identical to TRBD1. Germline CDR1 ENHRY, CDR2 SYGVKD. J was trimmed by 2 bases and V by 4 bases; bases with no gene match: 4. The length of the CDR3 is 15 residues. The CDR3 region has the DNA TGTGCCATCAGTGCCAGGACAGGGGTCACAGATACGCAGTATCTT. Amino acid sequence: CAISARTGVTDTQYL.

V and J are TRBV5-1 and TRBJ1-2, with TRBD1 identical over 7 bases. The junction had 8 bases not matched to a gene; V was cut back by 5 bases and J by 4 bases. CDR1 and CDR2 from the germline V gene are SGHRS and YFSETQ. The CDR3 extends over 14 amino acids. DNA for the CDR3: TGCGCCAGCAGTTGGGGACAGCTACTCTATGGCTACACCTTC. This translates into CASSWGQLLYGYTF.

At least ten counts were recorded for this clonotype. This chain uses TRBV2 with TRBJ1-2; D unclear. The germline V gene encodes CDR1 SNHLY and CDR2 FYNNEI. The ends were cut back, 3 bases at V and 8 bases at J, with 10 bases in the middle. The CDR3 has 12 amino acids. CDR3 DNA: TGTGCCAGCAGTGATGGAGGCTACGGCTACACCTTC. It specifies CASSDGGYGYTF.

This clonotype was recorded many times. The chain uses TRBV9 and TRBJ2-3; D is uncertain. V gave up 5 bases and J gave up 4 bases, with 17 bases separating them. The CDR3 spans 15 residues. The germline V gene has CDR1 SGDLS and CDR2 YYNGEE. The CDR3 DNA is TGTGCCAGCAGAAGGACGACCGTGAGTGCAGATACGCAGTATTTT. As protein: CASRRTTVSADTQYF.

This clonotype showed up many times. This chain links TRBV6-1 with TRBJ2-1, with D perhaps matching TRBD2 (6 bases). This CDR3 is built from 17 residues. The V and J ends lost 3 bases and 4 bases respectively, with 19 bases between them. Germline-derived CDR1 and CDR2 are MNHNS and SASEGT. CDR3 in DNA: TGTGCCAGCAGTGATAGCGGAAACGCAATACTGTACAATGAGCAGTTCTTC. Protein product: CASSDSGNAILYNEQFF.

This clonotype was found a few times. The rearrangement uses TRBV4-2 and TRBJ1-1; D is uncertain. This CDR3 is built from 15 residues. V was pared by 1 base and J by 1 base, with 10 bases between. Looked up from germline, CDR1 is LGHNA and CDR2 is YNFKEQ. CDR3: CASSQGILTNTEAFF. The CDR3 DNA follows: TGTGCCAGCAGCCAAGGGATTTTGACGAACACTGAAGCTTTCTTT.

At least ten counts were recorded for this clonotype. This chain links TRBV7-3 with TRBJ2-5, with 9 bases aligning to TRBD1. The germline V gene has CDR1 SGHTA and CDR2 FQGTGA. CDR3 length: 16 residues. Trimming at V came to 3 bases and at J to 2 bases, leaving 7 bases not matched to a gene. The CDR3 sequence: CASSLFPGQGQETQYF. In DNA, the CDR3 is TGTGCCAGCAGCTTGTTCCCAGGACAGGGGCAAGAGACCCAGTACTTC.